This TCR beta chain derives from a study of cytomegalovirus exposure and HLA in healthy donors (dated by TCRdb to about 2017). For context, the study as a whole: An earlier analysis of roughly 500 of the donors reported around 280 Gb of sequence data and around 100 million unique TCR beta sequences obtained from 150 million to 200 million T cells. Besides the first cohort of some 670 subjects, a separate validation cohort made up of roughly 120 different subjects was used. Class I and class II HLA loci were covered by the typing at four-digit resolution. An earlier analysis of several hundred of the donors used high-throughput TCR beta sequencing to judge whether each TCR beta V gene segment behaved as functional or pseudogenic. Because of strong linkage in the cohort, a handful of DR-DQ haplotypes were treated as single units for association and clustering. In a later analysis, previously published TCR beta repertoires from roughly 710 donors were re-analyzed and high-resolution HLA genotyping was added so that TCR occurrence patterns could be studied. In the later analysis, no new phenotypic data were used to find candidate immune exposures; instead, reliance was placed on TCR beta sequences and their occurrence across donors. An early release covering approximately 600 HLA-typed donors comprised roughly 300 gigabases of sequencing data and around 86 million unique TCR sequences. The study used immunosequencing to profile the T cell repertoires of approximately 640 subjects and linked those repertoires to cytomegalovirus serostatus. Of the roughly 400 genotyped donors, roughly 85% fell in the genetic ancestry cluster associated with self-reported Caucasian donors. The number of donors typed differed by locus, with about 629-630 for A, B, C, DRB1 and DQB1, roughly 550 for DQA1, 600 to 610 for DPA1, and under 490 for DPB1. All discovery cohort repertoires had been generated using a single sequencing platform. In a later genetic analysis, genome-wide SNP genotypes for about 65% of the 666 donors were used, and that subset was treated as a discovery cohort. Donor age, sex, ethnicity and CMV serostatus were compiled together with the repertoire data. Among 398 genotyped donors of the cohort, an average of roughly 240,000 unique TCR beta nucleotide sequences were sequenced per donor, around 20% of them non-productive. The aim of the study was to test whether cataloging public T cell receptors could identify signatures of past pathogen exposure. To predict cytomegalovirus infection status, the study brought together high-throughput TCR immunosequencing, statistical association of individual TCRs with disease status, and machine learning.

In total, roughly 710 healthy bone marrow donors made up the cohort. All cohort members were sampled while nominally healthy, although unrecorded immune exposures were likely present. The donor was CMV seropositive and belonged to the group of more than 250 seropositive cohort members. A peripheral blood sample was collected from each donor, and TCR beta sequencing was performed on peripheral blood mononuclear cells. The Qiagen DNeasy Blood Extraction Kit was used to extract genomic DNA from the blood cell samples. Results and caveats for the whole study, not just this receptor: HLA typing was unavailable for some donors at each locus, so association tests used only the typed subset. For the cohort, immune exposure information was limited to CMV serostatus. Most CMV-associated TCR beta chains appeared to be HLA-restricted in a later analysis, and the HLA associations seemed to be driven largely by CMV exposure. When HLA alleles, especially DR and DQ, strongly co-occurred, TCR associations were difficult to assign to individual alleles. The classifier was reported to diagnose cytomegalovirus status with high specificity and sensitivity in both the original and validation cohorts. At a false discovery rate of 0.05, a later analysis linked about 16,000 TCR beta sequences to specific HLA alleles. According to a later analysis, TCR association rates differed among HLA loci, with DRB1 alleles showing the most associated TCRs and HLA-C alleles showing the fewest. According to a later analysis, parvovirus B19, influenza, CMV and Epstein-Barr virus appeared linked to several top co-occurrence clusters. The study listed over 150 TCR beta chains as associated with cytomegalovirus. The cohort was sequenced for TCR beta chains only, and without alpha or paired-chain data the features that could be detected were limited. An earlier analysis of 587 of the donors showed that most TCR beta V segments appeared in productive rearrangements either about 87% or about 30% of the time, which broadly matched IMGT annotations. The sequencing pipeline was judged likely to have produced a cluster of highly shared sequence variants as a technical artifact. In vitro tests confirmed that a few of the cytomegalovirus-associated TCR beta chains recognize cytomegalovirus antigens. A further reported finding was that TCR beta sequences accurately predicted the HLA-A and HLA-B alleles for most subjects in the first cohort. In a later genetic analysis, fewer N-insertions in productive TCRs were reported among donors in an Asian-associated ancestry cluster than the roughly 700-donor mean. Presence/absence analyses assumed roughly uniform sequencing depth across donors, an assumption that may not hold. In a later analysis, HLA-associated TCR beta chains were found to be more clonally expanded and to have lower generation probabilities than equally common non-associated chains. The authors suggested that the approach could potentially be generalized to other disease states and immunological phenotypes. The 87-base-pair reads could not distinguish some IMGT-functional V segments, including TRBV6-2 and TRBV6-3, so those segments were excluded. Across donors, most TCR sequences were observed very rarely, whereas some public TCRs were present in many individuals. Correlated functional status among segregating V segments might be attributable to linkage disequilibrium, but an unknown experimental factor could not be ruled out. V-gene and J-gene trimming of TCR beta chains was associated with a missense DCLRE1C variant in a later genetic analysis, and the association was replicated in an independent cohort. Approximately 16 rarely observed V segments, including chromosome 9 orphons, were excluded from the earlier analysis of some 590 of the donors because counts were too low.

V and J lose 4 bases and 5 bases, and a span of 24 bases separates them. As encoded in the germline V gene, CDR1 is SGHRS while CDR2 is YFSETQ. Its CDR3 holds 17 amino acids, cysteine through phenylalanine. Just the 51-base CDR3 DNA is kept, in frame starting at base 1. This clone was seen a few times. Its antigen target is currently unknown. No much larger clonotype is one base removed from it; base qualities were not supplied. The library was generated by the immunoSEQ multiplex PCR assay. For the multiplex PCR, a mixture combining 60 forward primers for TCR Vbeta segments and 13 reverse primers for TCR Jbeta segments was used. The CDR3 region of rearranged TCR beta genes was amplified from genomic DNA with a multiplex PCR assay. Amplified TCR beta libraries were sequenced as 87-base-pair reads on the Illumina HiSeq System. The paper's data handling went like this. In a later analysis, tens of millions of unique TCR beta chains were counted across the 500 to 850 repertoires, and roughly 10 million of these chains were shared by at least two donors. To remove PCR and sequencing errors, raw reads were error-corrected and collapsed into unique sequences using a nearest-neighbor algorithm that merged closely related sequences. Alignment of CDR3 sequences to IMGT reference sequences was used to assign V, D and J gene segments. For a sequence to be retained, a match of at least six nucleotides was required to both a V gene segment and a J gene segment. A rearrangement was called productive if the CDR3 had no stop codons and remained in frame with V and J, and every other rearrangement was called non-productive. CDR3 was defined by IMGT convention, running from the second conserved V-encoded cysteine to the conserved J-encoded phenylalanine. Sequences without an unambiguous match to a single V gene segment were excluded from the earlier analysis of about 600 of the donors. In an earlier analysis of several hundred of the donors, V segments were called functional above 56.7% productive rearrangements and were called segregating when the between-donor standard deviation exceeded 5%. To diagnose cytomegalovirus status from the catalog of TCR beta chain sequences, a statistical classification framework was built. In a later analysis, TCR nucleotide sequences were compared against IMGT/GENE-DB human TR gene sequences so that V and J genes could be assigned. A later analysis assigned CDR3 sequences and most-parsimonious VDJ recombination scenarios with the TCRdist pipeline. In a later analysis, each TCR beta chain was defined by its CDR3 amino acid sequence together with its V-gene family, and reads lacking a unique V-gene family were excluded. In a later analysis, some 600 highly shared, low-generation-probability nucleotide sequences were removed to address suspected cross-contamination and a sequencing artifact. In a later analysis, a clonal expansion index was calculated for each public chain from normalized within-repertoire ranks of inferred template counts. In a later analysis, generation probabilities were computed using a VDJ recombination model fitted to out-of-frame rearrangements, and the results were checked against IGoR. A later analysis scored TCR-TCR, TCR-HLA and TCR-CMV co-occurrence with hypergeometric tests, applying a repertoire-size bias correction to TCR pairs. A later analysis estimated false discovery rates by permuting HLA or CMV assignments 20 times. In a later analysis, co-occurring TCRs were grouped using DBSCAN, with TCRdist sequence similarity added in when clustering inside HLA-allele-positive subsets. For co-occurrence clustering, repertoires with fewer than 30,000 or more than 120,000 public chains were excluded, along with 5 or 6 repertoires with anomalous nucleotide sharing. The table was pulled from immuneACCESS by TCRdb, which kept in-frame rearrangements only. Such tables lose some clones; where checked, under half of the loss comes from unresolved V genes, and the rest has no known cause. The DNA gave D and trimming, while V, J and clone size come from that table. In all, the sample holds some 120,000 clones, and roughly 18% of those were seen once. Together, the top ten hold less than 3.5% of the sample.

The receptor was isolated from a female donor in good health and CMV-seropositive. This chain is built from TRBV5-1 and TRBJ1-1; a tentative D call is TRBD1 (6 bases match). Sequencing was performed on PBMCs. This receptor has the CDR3 CASSPPIGTSRRTEAFF. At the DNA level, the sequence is TGCGCCAGCAGCCCCCCTATCGGGACAAGTCGGAGGACTGAAGCTTTCTTT.